This TCR beta chain was recorded in a study of T cells in Graves' hyperthyroidism and ophthalmopathy. On the study more broadly: Before treatment of any kind, peripheral blood was taken at initial diagnosis. Study-level points and caveats: Most clonotypes expanded in thyroid above 0.001 were likewise present in blood. Patients with ophthalmopathy were separated from those with stable hyperthyroidism by a 13 V-J model.

The cohort's ophthalmopathy patients, a group with duration under 3 months, had a Clinical Activity Score of at least 3 and a NOSPECS grade of at least 4. It was RNA transcripts that yielded the amplified TCR beta CDR3 regions. TCR CDR3 underwent first-round RT-PCR with the HTBI primer set. TCRdb ran MiXCR on the multiplex PCR reads and lists one entry per CDR3 protein. The sample has fewer than 450,000 distinct CDR3 sequences; roughly 15% are singletons. This clonotype was seen ten or more times. Its antigen is unknown. V lost 8 bases and J lost 3; bases outside the gene matches: 5. The CDR3 loop spans 15 amino acids. Germline values: CDR1 LGHDT, CDR2 YNNKEL (reference sequence).

Sequenced: blood. This chain uses TRBV3-1 with TRBJ2-2; 11 bases align to TRBD2. This TCR came from a woman in her sixties or seventies with Graves' ophthalmopathy. In nucleotides, the CDR3 is TGTGCCAGCGGGAGACTAGCGGGGTACACCGGGGAGCTGTTTTTT. It is translated as CASGRLAGYTGELFF.